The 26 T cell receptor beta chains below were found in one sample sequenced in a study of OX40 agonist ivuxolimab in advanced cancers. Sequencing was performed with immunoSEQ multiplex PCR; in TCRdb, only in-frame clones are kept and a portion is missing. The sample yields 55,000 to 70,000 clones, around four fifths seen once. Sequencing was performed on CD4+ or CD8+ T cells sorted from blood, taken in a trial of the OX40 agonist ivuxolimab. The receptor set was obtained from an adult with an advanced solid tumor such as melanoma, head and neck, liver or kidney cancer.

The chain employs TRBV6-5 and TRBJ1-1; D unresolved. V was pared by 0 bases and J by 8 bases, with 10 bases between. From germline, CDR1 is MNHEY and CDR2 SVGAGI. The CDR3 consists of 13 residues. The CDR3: CASSYSKGIEAFF. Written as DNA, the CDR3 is TGTGCCAGCAGTTACTCGAAAGGGATCGAAGCTTTCTTT.

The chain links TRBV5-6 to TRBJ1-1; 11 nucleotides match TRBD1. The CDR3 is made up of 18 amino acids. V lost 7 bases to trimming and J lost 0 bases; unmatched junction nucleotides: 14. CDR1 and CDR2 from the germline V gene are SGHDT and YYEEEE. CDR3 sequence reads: CASFYGMGTGGVNTEAFF. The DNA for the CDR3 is TGTGCCAGCTTTTATGGGATGGGGACAGGGGGAGTGAACACTGAAGCTTTCTTT.

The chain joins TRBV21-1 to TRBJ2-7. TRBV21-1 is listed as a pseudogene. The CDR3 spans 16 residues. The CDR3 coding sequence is TGTGCCAGCAGCGACCAAAACAAGGGAAGAGCCTACGAGCAGTACTTC. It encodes CASSDQNKGRAYEQYF.

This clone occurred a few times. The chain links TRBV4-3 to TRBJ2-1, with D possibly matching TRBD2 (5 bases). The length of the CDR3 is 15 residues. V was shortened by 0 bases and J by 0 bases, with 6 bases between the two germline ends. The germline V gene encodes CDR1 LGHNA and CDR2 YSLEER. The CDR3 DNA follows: TGCGCCAGCAGCCAAGACGGGGACTCCTACAATGAGCAGTTCTTC. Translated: CASSQDGDSYNEQFF.

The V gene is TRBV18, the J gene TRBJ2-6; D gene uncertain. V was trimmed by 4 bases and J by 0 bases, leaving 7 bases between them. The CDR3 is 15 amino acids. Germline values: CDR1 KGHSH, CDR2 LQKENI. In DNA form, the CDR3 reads TGTGCCAGCTCACACCCTGGCTCTGGGGCCAACGTCCTGACTTTC. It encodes CASSHPGSGANVLTF.

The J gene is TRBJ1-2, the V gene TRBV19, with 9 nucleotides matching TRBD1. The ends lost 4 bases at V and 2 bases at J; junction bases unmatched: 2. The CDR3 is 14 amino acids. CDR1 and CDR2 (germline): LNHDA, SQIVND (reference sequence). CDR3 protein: CASSTDRGNYGYTF. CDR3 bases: TGTGCCAGTAGTACTGACAGGGGGAACTATGGCTACACCTTC.

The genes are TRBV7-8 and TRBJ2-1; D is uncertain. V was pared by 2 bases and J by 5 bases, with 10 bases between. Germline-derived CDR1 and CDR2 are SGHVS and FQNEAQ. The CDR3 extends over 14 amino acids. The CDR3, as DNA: TGTGCCAGCAGCTTAAGTGTCTCAAACAATGAGCAGTTCTTC. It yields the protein CASSLSVSNNEQFF.

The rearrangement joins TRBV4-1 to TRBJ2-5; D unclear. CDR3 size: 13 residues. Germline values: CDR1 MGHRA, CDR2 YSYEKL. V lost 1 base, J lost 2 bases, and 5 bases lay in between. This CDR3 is CASSQVRQETQYF. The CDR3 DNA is TGCGCCAGCAGCCAAGTTCGGCAAGAGACCCAGTACTTC.

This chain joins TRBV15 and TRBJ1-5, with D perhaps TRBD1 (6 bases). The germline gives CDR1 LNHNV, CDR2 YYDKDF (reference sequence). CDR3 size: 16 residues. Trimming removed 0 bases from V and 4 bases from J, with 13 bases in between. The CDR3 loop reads CATSRDGRGANQPQHF. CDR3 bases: TGTGCCACCAGCAGAGATGGCCGGGGGGCGAATCAGCCCCAGCATTTT.

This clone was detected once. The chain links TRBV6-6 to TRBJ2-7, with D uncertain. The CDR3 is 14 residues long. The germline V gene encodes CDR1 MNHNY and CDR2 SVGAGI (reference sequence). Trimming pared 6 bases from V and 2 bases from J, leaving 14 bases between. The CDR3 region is CASRATANAYEQYF. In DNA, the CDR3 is TGTGCCAGCAGGGCCACGGCGAACGCCTACGAGCAGTACTTC.

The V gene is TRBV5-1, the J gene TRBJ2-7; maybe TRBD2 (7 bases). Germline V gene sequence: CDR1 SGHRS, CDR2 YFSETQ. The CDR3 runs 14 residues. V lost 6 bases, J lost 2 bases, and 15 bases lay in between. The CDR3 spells CASTISGGPYEQYF. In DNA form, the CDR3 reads TGCGCCAGCACCATTTCCGGGGGGCCCTACGAGCAGTACTTC.

This CDR3 is CASAGTSSSYEQYF. For the CDR3, the DNA is TGTGCCAGCGCGGGTACCTCTAGCTCCTACGAGCAGTACTTC. The rearrangement joins TRBV7-6 to TRBJ2-7; D may be TRBD2 (5 bases). Germline values: CDR1 SGHVS, CDR2 FNYEAQ. Trimming removed 8 bases at V and 0 bases at J, with 14 bases between. The CDR3 is 14 residues long.

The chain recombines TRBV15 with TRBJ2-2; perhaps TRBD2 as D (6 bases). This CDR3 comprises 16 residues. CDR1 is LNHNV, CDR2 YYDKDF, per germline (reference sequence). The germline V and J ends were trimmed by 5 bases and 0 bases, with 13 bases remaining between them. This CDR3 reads CATSPHGGTNTGELFF. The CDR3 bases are TGTGCCACCAGCCCCCATGGGGGGACGAACACCGGGGAGCTGTTTTTT.

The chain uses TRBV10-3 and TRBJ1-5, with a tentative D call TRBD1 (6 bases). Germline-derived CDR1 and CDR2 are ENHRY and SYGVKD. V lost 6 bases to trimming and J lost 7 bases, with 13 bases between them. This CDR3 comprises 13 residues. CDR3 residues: CAIRGGLGQPQHF. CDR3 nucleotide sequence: TGTGCCATCAGGGGGGGCCTCGGACAGCCCCAGCATTTT.

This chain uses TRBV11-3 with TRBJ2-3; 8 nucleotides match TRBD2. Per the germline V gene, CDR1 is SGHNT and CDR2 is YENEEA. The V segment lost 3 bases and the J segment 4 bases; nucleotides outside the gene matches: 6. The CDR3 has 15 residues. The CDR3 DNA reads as TGTGCCAGCAGCTTGATAGGACTAGCTGCAGATACGCAGTATTTT. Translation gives CASSLIGLAADTQYF. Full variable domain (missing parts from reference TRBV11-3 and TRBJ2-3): EAGVVQSPRYKIIEKKQPVAFWCNPISGHNTLYWYLQNLGQGPELLIRYENEEAVDDSQLPKDRFSAERLKGVDSTLKIQPAELGDSAVYLCASSLIGLAADTQYFGPGTRLTVL.

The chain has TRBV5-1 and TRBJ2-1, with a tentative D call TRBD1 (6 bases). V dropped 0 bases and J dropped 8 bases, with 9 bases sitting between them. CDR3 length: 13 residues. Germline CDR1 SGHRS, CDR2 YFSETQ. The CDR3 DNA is TGCGCCAGCAGCTTGGGACAGGAAGATGAGCAGTTCTTC. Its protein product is CASSLGQEDEQFF.

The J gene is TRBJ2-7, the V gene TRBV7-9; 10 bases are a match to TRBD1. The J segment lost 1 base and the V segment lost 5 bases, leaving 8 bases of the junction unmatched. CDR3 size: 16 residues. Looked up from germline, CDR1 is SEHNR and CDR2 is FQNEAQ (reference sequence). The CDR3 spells CASSNDGQGVSYEQYF. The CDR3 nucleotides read TGTGCCAGCAGCAATGACGGACAGGGGGTTTCCTACGAGCAGTACTTC.

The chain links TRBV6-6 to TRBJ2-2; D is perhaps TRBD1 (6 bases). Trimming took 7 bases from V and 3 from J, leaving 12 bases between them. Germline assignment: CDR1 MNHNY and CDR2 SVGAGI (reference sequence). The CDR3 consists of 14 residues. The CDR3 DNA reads TGTGCCAGCACCTTTACAGGGTACACCGGGGAGCTGTTTTTT. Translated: CASTFTGYTGELFF.

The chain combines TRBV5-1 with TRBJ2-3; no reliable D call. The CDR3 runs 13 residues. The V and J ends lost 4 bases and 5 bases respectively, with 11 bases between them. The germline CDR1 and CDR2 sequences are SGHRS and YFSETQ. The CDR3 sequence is CASSPGDGDTQYF. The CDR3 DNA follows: TGCGCCAGCAGCCCTGGTGATGGAGATACGCAGTATTTT.

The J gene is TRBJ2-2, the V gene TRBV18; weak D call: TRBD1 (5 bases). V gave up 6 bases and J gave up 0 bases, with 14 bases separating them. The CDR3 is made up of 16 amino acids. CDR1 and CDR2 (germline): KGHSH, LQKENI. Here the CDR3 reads CASSSTGNPNTGELFF. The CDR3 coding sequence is TGTGCCAGCTCGTCAACAGGAAACCCGAACACCGGGGAGCTGTTTTTT.

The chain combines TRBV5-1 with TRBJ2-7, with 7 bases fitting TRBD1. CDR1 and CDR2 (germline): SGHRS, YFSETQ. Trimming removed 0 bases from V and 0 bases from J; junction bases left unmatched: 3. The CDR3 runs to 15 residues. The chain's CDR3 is CASSLETGSSYEQYF. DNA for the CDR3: TGCGCCAGCAGCTTGGAGACAGGGAGCTCCTACGAGCAGTACTTC.

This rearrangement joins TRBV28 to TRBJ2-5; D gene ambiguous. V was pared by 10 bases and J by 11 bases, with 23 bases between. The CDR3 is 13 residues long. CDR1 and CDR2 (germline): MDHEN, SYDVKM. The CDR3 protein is CAIERLEPPGQYF. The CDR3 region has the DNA TGTGCCATCGAACGCTTAGAACCGCCCGGGCAGTACTTC.

The DNA for the CDR3 is TGTGCCACCAGCGGAGGCCGGGACAGCTTATACGAGCAGTACTTC. Amino acids: CATSGGRDSLYEQYF. The gene calls are TRBV15 and TRBJ2-5; 7 bases map to TRBD1. The end of the DNA is better explained by TRBJ2-7, so the J call may be wrong. The CDR3 runs to 15 residues. Germline CDR1 reads LNHNV; CDR2 reads YYDKDF (reference sequence).

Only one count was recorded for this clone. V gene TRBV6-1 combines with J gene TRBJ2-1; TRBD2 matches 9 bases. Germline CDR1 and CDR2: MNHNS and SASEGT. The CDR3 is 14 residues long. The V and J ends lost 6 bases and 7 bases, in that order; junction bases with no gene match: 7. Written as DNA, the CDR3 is TGTGCCAGCAGCTTAGCGGGAGACGGAAATGAGCAGTTCTTC. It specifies CASSLAGDGNEQFF.

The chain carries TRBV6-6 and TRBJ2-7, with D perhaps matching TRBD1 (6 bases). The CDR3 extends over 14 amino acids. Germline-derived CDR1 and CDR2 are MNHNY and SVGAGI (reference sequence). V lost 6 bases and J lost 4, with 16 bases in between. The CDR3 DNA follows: TGTGCCAGCAGCGAATACAGGGAGTTGTACGAGCAGTACTTC. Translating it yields CASSEYRELYEQYF.

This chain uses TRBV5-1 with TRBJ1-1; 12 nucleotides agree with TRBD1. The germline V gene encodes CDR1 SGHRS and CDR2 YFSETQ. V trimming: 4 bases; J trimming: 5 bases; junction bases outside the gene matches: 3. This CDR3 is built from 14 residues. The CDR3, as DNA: TGCGCCAGCAGCCGGGACAGGGGGCGGACTGAAGCTTTCTTT. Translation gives CASSRDRGRTEAFF.